Here is one T cell receptor beta chain with its context. Antigen unknown. This may stem from a read error, because a much larger clone lies one nucleotide away. These data originate in a study of blood T cells in healthy people across ages. Germline loops: CDR1 MNHEY, CDR2 SVGAGI. Trimming took 10 bases from V and 1 from J, leaving 17 bases between them. This CDR3 region has 14 residues. General observations from the study: Compared with aged donors, long-lived donors showed fewer expanded clones, suggesting selection.

A second PCR of 7 to 11 cycles used a sample-barcoded 5' primer and a J-beta primer mix. TCRdb processed the 5' RACE reads anew with MiXCR; each CDR3 protein has one entry. The repertoire consists of around 1,700,000 distinct CDR3 sequences, with roughly 30% occurring once and the leading ten covering about 7.7%. Sequencing used blood. The rearrangement links TRBV6-5 to TRBJ2-7; a possible D gene is TRBD1 (7 bases). This sequence was found in a young woman in good health. In DNA, the CDR3 is TGTGCCAACAGACCAGGGGGACTTTCCTACGAGCAGTACTTC. It encodes CANRPGGLSYEQYF.